A single sample gave rise to the 23 T cell receptor beta chains below, sequenced in a study of blood T cell repertoires in COVID-19. Sequenced by immunoSEQ multiplex PCR; TCRdb stores in-frame clones only, minus some. The table includes about 59,000 clones, more than 60% detected once. Source material: peripheral blood. These receptors were collected from a human donor in a cohort sampled during active COVID-19.

This clone was observed a single time. This chain joins TRBV6-2 or TRBV6-3 and TRBJ2-5, with TRBD2 as a possible D gene (5 bases). Looked up from germline, CDR1 is MNHEY and CDR2 is SVGEGT. Trimming took off 4 bases at V and 4 bases at J, with 13 bases between the two ends. CDR3 length equals 14 residues. The CDR3 DNA follows: TGTGCCAGCAGTTCAGAGGGCCCAGGAGAGACCCAGTACTTC. This sequence encodes CASSSEGPGETQYF.

The rearrangement joins TRBV15 to TRBJ2-7; D uncertain. Germline CDR1 and CDR2: LNHNV and YYDKDF (reference sequence). V was cut by 1 base and J by 3 bases, with 10 bases left in between. CDR3 length: 14 amino acids. Written as DNA, the CDR3 is TGTGCCACCAGCAGAGGGGCAGGCGTCTACGAGCAGTACTTC. Translating gives CATSRGAGVYEQYF.

This clone was seen a handful of times. The chain couples TRBV18 to TRBJ2-2; D gene uncertain. V lost 1 base, J lost 1 base, and 7 bases lay in between. Germline V CDR1 and CDR2: KGHSH, LQKENI. CDR3 length: 15 amino acids. The CDR3 region is CASSPLQMNTGELFF. The CDR3 bases are TGTGCCAGCTCACCACTACAAATGAACACCGGGGAGCTGTTTTTT.

This chain joins TRBV15 and TRBJ2-2, with 7 bases matching TRBD2. Trimming took 4 bases from V and 3 from J; bases not matched to a gene: 14. The CDR3 consists of 18 residues. Looked up from germline, CDR1 is LNHNV and CDR2 is YYDKDF (reference sequence). CDR3 loop: CATSTRPWEGSYTGELFF. CDR3 in DNA: TGTGCCACCAGCACCAGACCCTGGGAGGGTTCCTACACCGGGGAGCTGTTTTTT.

The V gene is TRBV11-3, the J gene TRBJ2-1; 8 nucleotides agree with TRBD2. Losses at the gene ends were 5 bases for V and 1 base for J; bases not matched to a gene: 10. This CDR3 spans 17 amino acids. Germline V gene sequence: CDR1 SGHNT, CDR2 YENEEA. CDR3 loop: CASSPSSSGPSYNEQFF. DNA of the CDR3: TGTGCCAGCAGCCCTAGTTCTAGCGGGCCTTCCTACAATGAGCAGTTCTTC.

The chain joins TRBV3-1 (or the pseudogene TRBV3-2) to TRBJ2-2; TRBD2 matches 11 bases. Unmatched junction bases numbered 12, after V lost 1 base and J lost 5 bases. CDR1 and CDR2 from the germline V gene are LGHDT and YNNKEL (reference sequence). The CDR3 runs to 19 residues. CDR3 DNA sequence: TGTGCCAGCAGCCAAGGGAAGGCCACTAGCGGGAGACGGACCGGGGAGCTGTTTTTT. Translated: CASSQGKATSGRRTGELFF.

The rearrangement uses TRBV11-2 and TRBJ2-3; D is possibly TRBD2 (6 bases). This CDR3 has 15 residues. The V gene lost 5 bases and the J gene lost 2 bases, with 14 bases spanning the gap. Per the germline V gene, CDR1 is SGHAT and CDR2 is FQNNGV. The CDR3 protein is CASSARAGNTDTQYF. The CDR3, as DNA: TGTGCCAGCAGCGCGAGGGCGGGGAACACAGATACGCAGTATTTT. Combining the CDR3 with reference TRBV11-2 and TRBJ2-3 gives the whole variable domain EAGVAQSPRYKIIEKRQSVAFWCNPISGHATLYWYQQILGQGPKLLIQFQNNGVVDDSQLPKDRFSAERLKGVDSTLKIQPAKLEDSAVYLCASSARAGNTDTQYFGPGTRLTVL.

V usage is TRBV5-1 and J usage is TRBJ1-3, with 9 bases matching TRBD1. This CDR3 is 16 amino acids long. In germline, CDR1 is SGHRS, CDR2 YFSETQ. The V segment lost 0 bases and the J segment 4 bases; nucleotides outside the gene matches: 5. The CDR3 DNA follows: TGCGCCAGCAGCTTGGACCCCGGGACAGGGGGAAACACCATATATTTT. Residues: CASSLDPGTGGNTIYF. The full variable domain, completed using reference TRBV5-1 and TRBJ1-3, is KAGVTQTPRYLIKTRGQQVTLSCSPISGHRSVSWYQQTPGQGLQFLFEYFSETQRNKGNFPGRFSGRQFSNSRSEMNVSTLELGDSALYLCASSLDPGTGGNTIYFGEGSWLTVV.

This rearrangement joins TRBV15 to TRBJ2-3; D might be TRBD1 (6 bases). Trimming took off 5 bases at V and 10 bases at J, with 19 bases between the two ends. The length of the CDR3 is 14 residues. CDR1 LNHNV and CDR2 YYDKDF come from the germline V gene (reference sequence). The CDR3 DNA reads as TGTGCCACCAGCTCACAGGGTCCAAGTGGCGCGCAGTATTTT. Translated, it gives CATSSQGPSGAQYF.

This chain joins TRBV7-8 and TRBJ2-4; 7 bases are a match to TRBD1. CDR1 is SGHVS, CDR2 FQNEAQ, per germline. Losses at the gene ends were 0 bases for V and 0 bases for J; bases not matched to a gene: 17. The CDR3 is 21 amino acids. The CDR3 sequence: CASSLAHKQGSESLAKNIQYF. The CDR3 DNA is TGTGCCAGCAGCTTAGCTCATAAACAGGGGTCCGAGAGCCTAGCCAAAAACATTCAGTACTTC.

The chain links TRBV2 to TRBJ2-7, with TRBD1 matching 10 bases. Per germline, CDR1 SNHLY and CDR2 FYNNEI. The V and J ends lost 3 bases and 6 bases, in that order; junction bases with no gene match: 2. This CDR3 spans 13 amino acids. The CDR3 DNA sequence: TGTGCCAGCAGTGATCGGGACAGGGGCGAGCAGTACTTC. Protein: CASSDRDRGEQYF.

The chain combines TRBV30 with TRBJ1-3; a weak D match, TRBD1 (6 bases). The CDR3 loop spans 16 amino acids. CDR1 and CDR2 (germline): GTSNPN, SVGIG (reference sequence). Trimming cost V 2 bases and J 0 bases, with 14 bases left between them. The chain's CDR3 is CAWSLSGQFSGNTIYF. CDR3 DNA sequence: TGTGCCTGGAGTCTATCGGGACAATTCTCTGGAAACACCATATATTTT.

This sequence joins TRBV6-2 or TRBV6-3 and TRBJ2-4; TRBD2 matches at 10 bases. CDR3 length: 16 amino acids. V gave up 6 bases and J gave up 8 bases; unmatched junction bases: 13. Germline CDR1 and CDR2: MNHEY and SVGEGT. CDR3 DNA: TGTGCCAGCAGCTGGGGTACCGGCCTAGCGGGAGACATTCAGTACTTC. Amino acid sequence: CASSWGTGLAGDIQYF.

The chain employs TRBV7-9 and TRBJ2-1; TRBD2 is a possible D gene (6 bases). The CDR3 runs to 14 residues. V lost 2 bases and J lost 7, with 12 bases in between. CDR1 SEHNR and CDR2 FQNEAQ come from the germline V gene (reference sequence). CDR3 region: CASSLNWAGNEQFF. CDR3 sequence (DNA): TGTGCCAGCAGCTTAAATTGGGCGGGAAATGAGCAGTTCTTC.

The V call is TRBV27, the J call TRBJ2-3; the D is unclear. V lost 0 bases and J 6 bases, leaving 16 bases between the germline ends. In germline, CDR1 is MNHEY, CDR2 SMNVEV (reference sequence). The CDR3 runs 16 residues. The CDR3 coding sequence is TGTGCCAGCAGTTTATCGCCTCCCCGAGGCCCGGATACGCAGTATTTT. This codes for CASSLSPPRGPDTQYF.

V and J are TRBV19 and TRBJ2-7; no definite D call. Per the germline V gene, CDR1 is LNHDA and CDR2 is SQIVND (reference sequence). The V and J ends lost 3 bases and 4 bases respectively, with 16 bases between them. This CDR3 contains 15 residues. CDR3 in amino acids: CASSMGPPSGYEQYF. The CDR3 DNA reads TGTGCCAGTAGTATGGGTCCCCCTTCGGGTTACGAGCAGTACTTC.

V usage is TRBV19 and J usage is TRBJ2-4; D unclear. The CDR3 extends over 17 amino acids. Germline lookup yields CDR1 LNHDA and CDR2 SQIVND (reference sequence). V lost 0 bases and J 0 bases, leaving 12 bases between the germline ends. The chain's CDR3 is CASSIDNSGGAKNIQYF. The DNA for the CDR3 is TGTGCCAGTAGTATAGACAACAGTGGTGGAGCCAAAAACATTCAGTACTTC.

This chain links TRBV30 with TRBJ1-1, with 8 bases aligning to TRBD1. Trimming took 3 bases from V and 3 from J; bases not matched to a gene: 3. The length of the CDR3 is 13 residues. Germline V gene data show CDR1 as GTSNPN and CDR2 as SVGIG (reference sequence). CDR3 coding DNA: TGTGCCTGGAGGGACAGGGCGGACACTGAAGCTTTCTTT. Translated: CAWRDRADTEAFF.

The table lists this clone with a count of one. The chain couples TRBV6-5 to TRBJ2-1, with 7 positions matching TRBD1. The junction had 11 bases not matched to a gene; V was cut back by 4 bases and J by 8 bases. Germline V CDR1 and CDR2: MNHEY, SVGAGI. This CDR3 contains 15 residues. CDR3 in DNA: TGTGCCAGCAGTTCAGGGACAGTGATTTTCCATGAGCAGTTCTTC. Protein product: CASSSGTVIFHEQFF.

The CDR3 DNA reads as TGTGCCAGCAGCTTGCAGTCGAGGCAAGAATACGAGCAGTACTTC. It encodes CASSLQSRQEYEQYF. This chain links TRBV5-4 with TRBJ2-7; unclear D gene. Germline loops: CDR1 SGHNT, CDR2 YYREEE (reference sequence). The CDR3 runs 15 residues. Trimming took off 1 base at V and 4 bases at J, with 15 bases between the two ends.

V and J are TRBV28 and TRBJ2-2; 7 bases agree with TRBD2. Germline CDR1 reads MDHEN; CDR2 reads SYDVKM. This CDR3 spans 16 amino acids. The J segment lost 6 bases and the V segment lost 6 bases, leaving 13 bases of the junction unmatched. The CDR3 protein is CASSGGSWLAAGELFF. DNA for the CDR3: TGTGCCAGCAGCGGGGGGTCCTGGCTAGCCGCCGGGGAGCTGTTTTTT. Filled out from reference TRBV28 and TRBJ2-2, the complete variable domain reads DVKVTQSSRYLVKRTGEKVFLECVQDMDHENMFWYRQDPGLGLRLIYFSYDVKMKEKGDIPEGYSVSREKKERFSLILESASTNQTSMYLCASSGGSWLAAGELFFGEGSRLTVL.

V and J are TRBV19 and TRBJ2-7, with D unclear. The CDR3 sequence is 13 residues long. CDR1 is LNHDA, CDR2 SQIVND, per germline (reference sequence). Trimming pared 5 bases from V and 3 bases from J, leaving 11 bases between. The DNA of the CDR3 is TGTGCCAGTAGTTCCTCCCCCCTCTACGAGCAGTACTTC. It is translated as CASSSSPLYEQYF. Together with reference TRBV19 and TRBJ2-7, the CDR3 gives the full variable domain: DGGITQSPKYLFRKEGQNVTLSCEQNLNHDAMYWYRQDPGQGLRLIYYSQIVNDFQKGDIAEGYSVSREKKESFPLTVTSAQKNPTAFYLCASSSSPLYEQYFGPGTRLTVT.

The chain combines TRBV6-2 or TRBV6-3 with TRBJ2-1; tentative D call: TRBD2 (5 bases). With 0 bases removed from V and 11 bases from J, the gap between germline ends came to 11 bases. CDR1 is MNHEY and CDR2 is SVGEGT in the germline V gene. This CDR3 is built from 13 residues. The CDR3 reads CASSYSPGGKQFF. The CDR3 nucleotides read TGTGCCAGCAGTTACTCCCCCGGAGGAAAGCAGTTCTTC.